These T cell receptor beta chains were read from a single sample in a study of blood T cell repertoires in COVID-19. Data came from immunoSEQ multiplex PCR; TCRdb stores just in-frame clones and leaves some out. The sample includes over 200,000 clones, around nine tenths seen only once; the top ten take 3% to 4%. Input material: PBMCs or T cells enriched from blood (not recorded which). These receptors were obtained from a woman under 40 with acute COVID-19. The CDR3 runs from the conserved cysteine through the conserved F or W. A D gene is named only where the DNA matches it firmly. Only some rows state a clone size, as once, few, many or a class for expanded clones.

>TRBD1|.|TRBJ1-1|TRBV6-2/TRBV6-3
TGTGCCAGCAGCTATCGACAGGGGGGAGCCATGAACACTGAAGCTTTCTTT
CASSYRQGGAMNTEAFF
>.|.|TRBJ2-1|TRBV7-2
TGTGCCAGCAGCTTCGACAGAGACAATGAGCAGTTCTTC
CASSFDRDNEQFF
>TRBD1|once|TRBJ2-5|TRBV10-2
TGCGCCAGCGGGGGGGGACAGGGGAAGCGAGAGACCCAGTACTTC
CASGGGQGKRETQYF
>.|.|TRBJ2-1|TRBV7-9
TGTGCCAGCACCCCCCCGAGCGATGAGCAGTTCTTC
CASTPPSDEQFF
>TRBD1|once|TRBJ2-7|TRBV2
TGTGCCAGCGGGACAGGGACCTACGAGCAGTACTTC
CASGTGTYEQYF
>TRBD1|few|TRBJ2-4|TRBV18
TGTGCCAGCTCACCCGACAGGGTCGCAGCCAAAAACATTCAGTACTTC
CASSPDRVAAKNIQYF
>TRBD1|.|TRBJ1-4|TRBV28
TGTGCCAGCAGTCCCACAGGGGGCTCCAATGAAAAACTGTTTTTT
CASSPTGGSNEKLFF
>.|.|TRBJ1-1|TRBV9
TGTGCCAGCAGCACACTAGTCAACACTGAAGCTTTCTTT
CASSTLVNTEAFF
>.|.|TRBJ2-1|TRBV19
TGTGCCAGCACTCAGGGGACTGAGCAGTTCTTC
CASTQGTEQFF
>TRBD1|once|TRBJ1-1|TRBV6-5
TGTGCCAGCAGCCCCGACAGGGAAGGTCGGAGAGCTTTCTTT
CASSPDREGRRAFF
>TRBD1|.|TRBJ1-6|TRBV7-2
TGTGCCAGCAGCTTAGGGGACAGGGGTTATTCACCCCTCCACTTT
CASSLGDRGYSPLHF
>TRBD2|.|TRBJ2-1|TRBV27
TGTGCCAGCAGTTTATTTGGACTAGCTACCTCCTACAATGAGCAGTTCTTC
CASSLFGLATSYNEQFF
>.|once|TRBJ1-2|TRBV9
TGTGCCAGCAGCGTAGGAAGCCGGGTGAGCGACTATGGCTACACCTTC
CASSVGSRVSDYGYTF
>TRBD1|.|TRBJ2-5|TRBV27
TGTGCCAGCAGTTCCCAGGGGGCCGGGGAGGAGACCCAGTACTTC
CASSSQGAGEETQYF
>.|.|TRBJ1-1|TRBV5-5
TGTGCCAGCAGCTTGTTTCTCTATCTGGACACTGAAGCTTTCTTT
CASSLFLYLDTEAFF
>.|.|TRBJ2-1|TRBV6-5
TGTGCCAGTAGGAGGGCGGTGGCCTACAATGAGCAGTTCTTC
CASRRAVAYNEQFF
>.|.|TRBJ2-3|TRBV3-1/TRBV3-2
TGTGCCAGCAGCCAAGGACTAGGGAACACAGATACGCAGTATTTT
CASSQGLGNTDTQYF
>TRBD1|.|TRBJ1-4|TRBV18
TGTGCCAGCTCACCTCCGACAGGGTATGAAAAACTGTTTTTT
CASSPPTGYEKLFF
>TRBD1|.|TRBJ1-2|TRBV30
TGTGCCCAAACAGGGGGCGACTATGGCTACACCTTC
CAQTGGDYGYTF
>TRBD1|.|TRBJ2-7|TRBV29-1
TGCAGCGCCGCGCCGACAGGGAACCTCTACGAGCAGTACTTC
CSAAPTGNLYEQYF
>TRBD2|.|TRBJ2-7|TRBV3-1/TRBV3-2
TGTGCCAGCAGCCAAGCCATTCTAGCGGGGACGAGCTCCTACGAGCAGTACTTC
CASSQAILAGTSSYEQYF
>.|.|TRBJ1-2|TRBV5-6
TGTGCCAGCAGCCTCCAGGACACCTTGCCTGGCTACACCTTC
CASSLQDTLPGYTF
>TRBD1|once|TRBJ1-6|TRBV30
TGTGCCTGGAGCGGAGGACAGGGGGGCGATTTAAATTCACCCCTCCACTTT
CAWSGGQGGDLNSPLHF
>.|.|TRBJ2-3|TRBV5-1
TGCGCCAGCAGCTTGGCTGGCCGAAGCACAGATACGCAGTATTTT
CASSLAGRSTDTQYF
>TRBD1|.|TRBJ2-3|TRBV30
TGTGCCTGGAGTGGGGGGACAGACTCGACAGATACGCAGTATTTT
CAWSGGTDSTDTQYF
>TRBD1|once|TRBJ2-7|TRBV2
TGTGCCAGCATCCAAGACAGGGAGTACGAGCAGTACTTC
CASIQDREYEQYF
>TRBD1|.|TRBJ1-2|TRBV3-1/TRBV3-2
TGTGCCAGCAGCCGAGGGACAGCCTCCTATGGCTACACCTTC
CASSRGTASYGYTF
>TRBD1|.|TRBJ1-2|TRBV7-9
TGTGCCAGCAGCTTACTAAGGGGCAGGGGGCGCCGGGATGGCTACACCTTC
CASSLLRGRGRRDGYTF
>TRBD2|.|TRBJ2-4|TRBV3-1/TRBV3-2
TGTGCCAGCAGCAGTTCAGCTAGCGGGGGGGCCATCCACTTC
CASSSSASGGAIHF